This entry features one T cell receptor beta chain sequence. Its recognized antigen is unknown. The read ends 3 residues shy of where the CDR3 ends; the end is completed using the germline J gene. Deletion took 2 bases off V and 0 bases off J, with a span of 11 bases between the germline ends. The germline V gene provides CDR1 KGHSH and CDR2 LQKENI. The CDR3 covers 15 residues, taking in both the cysteine and the phenylalanine. The CDR3 was read in part: 36 bases, with the frame set at base 1. The immunoSEQ assay used multiplex PCR to amplify TCR beta CDR3 regions from an average of approximately 1,300 ng of genomic DNA per sample. Primer bias was corrected in the assay by using a complete synthetic TCR repertoire to establish an amplification baseline. The amplicons were sequenced using the Illumina platform. As for the original processing: Sequence errors were corrected by clustering with frequency ratios and a modified nearest-neighbor algorithm, and the sequences were then analyzed in the immunoSEQ Analyzer using IMGT gene definitions. At each rarefaction depth, TCR richness and evenness were averaged across 20 rarefaction repeats, and any sample with fewer sequences than the depth was left out. Relative abundances of V, D and J genes were compared between groups using Wilcoxon rank sum tests, with FDR correction applied. Blinded duplicates gave an intraclass correlation of about 96% for TCR richness and an average of around 76% across over 65 gene segments. TCRdb re-hosts the immuneACCESS table, in-frame sequences only. Its copies lack some clones; in the studies checked, an unresolved V gene accounts for under half of them, and the cause for the rest is not known. V and J calls plus clone size are reproduced from that table; the DNA served to infer D and trimming. In this sample's table one finds about 26,000 clones. More than 9.5% of the sample is taken by the ten largest.

Every participant had a single incident cervical HPV16 infection, and prevalent HPV16 infections were excluded. Cervical HPV DNA was detected by MY09/MY11 PCR and genotyped by dot-blot hybridization. About 15 mL of heparinized blood were centrifuged, and the buffy coat was split into aliquots, frozen at -30 degrees C, and then kept at -80 degrees C. QIAGEN kits were used to extract genomic DNA from the buffy coat specimens. The data were taken from a study of T cells in women clearing cervical HPV infection (dated by TCRdb to about 2018). Some background on the complete study: The cases were under 30 women with histologically confirmed HPV16-related CIN3 or worse, and 2 of these cases were invasive cancers. The controls were some 23 women whose single incident HPV16 infection cleared within 12 months with no development of precancer or cancer. Blood from cases was collected at the visit where the lesion was first found, while blood from controls was collected once the infection could no longer be detected. Among cases, blood sampling came a median of almost 150 days after lesion detection, with an interquartile range of about 85 to 230 days. Since only a few of the women had HLA typing available, the possibility that HLA type was acting as a confounder could not be ruled out. The exploratory proof-of-principle case-control study was nested within the Guanacaste HPV Natural History Study in Costa Rica and compared TCR repertoires across cervical HPV16 outcomes. Cases and controls were matched on year of sample collection and on age within five years. Cases had a median age of 34 years and controls had a median age of about 37, with no significant differences in baseline characteristics. In the parent cohort, 10,049 women aged 18 or older were enrolled in Guanacaste, Costa Rica, during about 1993 to 1995 and then followed for around seven years. As quality controls, five blinded duplicates were added to each group, bringing the total to roughly 60 samples made up of about 50 participants and around 10 replicates. Findings and caveats that apply to the study as a whole: TCR repertoire richness was significantly higher in CIN3+ cases than in controls across sequencing depths, while evenness did not differ. Lower TRBV6-7 relative abundance was observed in cases than in controls (around 0.1% versus 0.15%; Bonferroni P = 0.0008). Random forest classifiers that combined richness and V gene abundances separated cases from controls with an estimated AUC of about 0.8. The cross-sectional design could not show whether the associations came before the infection or were a result of it, and neither effector/memory subsets nor HPV-specific T cells were isolated. Because the number of T cells per sample was unknown, the richness differences could reflect varying T-cell content rather than repertoire biology.

What was sequenced was blood buffy coat. This clonotype originated in a woman between 18 and 70 years old with a cervical HPV16 infection that either progressed to CIN3+ or cleared (not recorded which). The chain links TRBV18 with TRBJ2-7; the D gene is perhaps TRBD1 or TRBD2, as each covers 5 bases. For the CDR3, the sequence is CASSPGQGVSYEQYF. Partial CDR3 DNA: TGTGCCAGCTCACCAGGGCAGGGAGTCTCCTACGAG.